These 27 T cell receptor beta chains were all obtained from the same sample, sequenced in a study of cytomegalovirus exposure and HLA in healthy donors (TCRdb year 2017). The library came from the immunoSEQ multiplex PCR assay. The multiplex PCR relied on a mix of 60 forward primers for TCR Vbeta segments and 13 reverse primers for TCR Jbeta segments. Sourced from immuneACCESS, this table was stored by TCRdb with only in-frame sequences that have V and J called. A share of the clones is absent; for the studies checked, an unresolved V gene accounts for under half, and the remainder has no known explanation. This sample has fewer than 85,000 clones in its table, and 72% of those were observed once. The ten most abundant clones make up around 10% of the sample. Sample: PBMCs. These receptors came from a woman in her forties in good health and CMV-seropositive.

The CDR3 region is CASSLASTGGGEQYF. The CDR3 DNA reads as TGCGCCAGCAGCTTGGCCTCGACAGGGGGAGGCGAGCAGTACTTC. V and J are TRBV5-1 and TRBJ2-7, with TRBD1 matching 9 bases. Germline CDR1 SGHRS, CDR2 YFSETQ. With V trimmed by 0 bases and J by 6 bases, 7 bases remained unmatched. This CDR3 comprises 15 residues.

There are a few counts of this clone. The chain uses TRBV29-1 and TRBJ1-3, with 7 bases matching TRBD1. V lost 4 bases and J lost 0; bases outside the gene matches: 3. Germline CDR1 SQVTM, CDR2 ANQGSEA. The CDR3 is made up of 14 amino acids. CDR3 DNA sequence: TGCAGCGTTGGGACAGGTAGCTCTGGAAACACCATATATTTT. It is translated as CSVGTGSSGNTIYF.

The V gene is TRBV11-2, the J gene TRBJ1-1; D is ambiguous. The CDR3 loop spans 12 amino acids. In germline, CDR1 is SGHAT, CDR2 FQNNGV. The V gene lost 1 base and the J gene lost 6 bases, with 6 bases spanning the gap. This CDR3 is CASSLVSAEAFF. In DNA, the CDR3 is TGTGCCAGCAGCTTAGTCTCCGCTGAAGCTTTCTTT.

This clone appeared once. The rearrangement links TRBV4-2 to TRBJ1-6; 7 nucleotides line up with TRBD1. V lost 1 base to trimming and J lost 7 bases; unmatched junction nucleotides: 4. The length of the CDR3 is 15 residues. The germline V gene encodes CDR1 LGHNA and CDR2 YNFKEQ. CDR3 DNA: TGTGCCAGCAGCCAAGGTGGGACAGAGAATTCACCCCTCCACTTT. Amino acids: CASSQGGTENSPLHF.

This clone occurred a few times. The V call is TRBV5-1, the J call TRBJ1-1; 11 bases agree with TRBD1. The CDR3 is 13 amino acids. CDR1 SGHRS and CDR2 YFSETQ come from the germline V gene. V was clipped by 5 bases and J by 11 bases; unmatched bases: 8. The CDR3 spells CASSPGTGGAAFF. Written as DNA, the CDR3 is TGCGCCAGCAGTCCCGGGACAGGGGGGGCTGCTTTCTTT.

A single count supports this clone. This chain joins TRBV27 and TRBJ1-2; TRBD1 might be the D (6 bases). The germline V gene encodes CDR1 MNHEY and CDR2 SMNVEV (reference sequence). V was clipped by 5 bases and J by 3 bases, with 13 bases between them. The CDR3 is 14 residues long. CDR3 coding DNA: TGTGCCAGCAGTCCCTCGCCAGGGGACTATGGCTACACCTTC. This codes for CASSPSPGDYGYTF.

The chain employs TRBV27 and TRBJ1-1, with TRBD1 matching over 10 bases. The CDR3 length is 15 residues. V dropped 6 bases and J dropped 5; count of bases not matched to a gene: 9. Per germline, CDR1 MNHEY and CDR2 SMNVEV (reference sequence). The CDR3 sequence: CASRPTGGLETEAFF. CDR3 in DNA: TGTGCCAGCAGGCCGACAGGGGGCCTGGAAACTGAAGCTTTCTTT.

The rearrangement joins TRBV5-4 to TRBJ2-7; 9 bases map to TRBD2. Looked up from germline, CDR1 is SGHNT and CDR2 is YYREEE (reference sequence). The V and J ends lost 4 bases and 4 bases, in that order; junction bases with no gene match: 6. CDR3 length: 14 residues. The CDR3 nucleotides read TGTGCCAGCAGCGCGGGAGGGCCTGGGTACGAGCAGTACTTC. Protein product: CASSAGGPGYEQYF. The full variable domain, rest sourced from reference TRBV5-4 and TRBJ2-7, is ETGVTQSPTHLIKTRGQQVTLRCSSQSGHNTVSWYQQALGQGPQFIFQYYREEENGRGNFPPRFSGLQFPNYSSELNVNALELDDSALYLCASSAGGPGYEQYFGPGTRLTVT.

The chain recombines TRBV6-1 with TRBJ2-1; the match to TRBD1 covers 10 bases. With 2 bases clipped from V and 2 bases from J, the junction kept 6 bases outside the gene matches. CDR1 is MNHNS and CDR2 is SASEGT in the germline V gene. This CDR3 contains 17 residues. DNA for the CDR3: TGTGCCAGCAGTGAATTGGGGACAGGGGCTACCTACAATGAGCAGTTCTTC. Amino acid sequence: CASSELGTGATYNEQFF.

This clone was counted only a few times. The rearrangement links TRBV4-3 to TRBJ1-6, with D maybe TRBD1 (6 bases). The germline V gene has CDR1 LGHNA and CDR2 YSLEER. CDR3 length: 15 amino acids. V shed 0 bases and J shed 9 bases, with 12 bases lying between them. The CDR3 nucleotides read TGCGCCAGCAGCCAAGAAGGGGGGGCACTTTCACCCCTCCACTTT. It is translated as CASSQEGGALSPLHF.

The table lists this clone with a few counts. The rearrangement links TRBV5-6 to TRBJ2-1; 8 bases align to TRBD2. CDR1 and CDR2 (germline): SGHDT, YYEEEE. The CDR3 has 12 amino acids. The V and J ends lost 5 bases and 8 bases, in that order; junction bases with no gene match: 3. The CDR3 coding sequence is TGTGCCAGCAGACTAGCGGCGGATGAGCAGTTCTTC. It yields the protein CASRLAADEQFF.

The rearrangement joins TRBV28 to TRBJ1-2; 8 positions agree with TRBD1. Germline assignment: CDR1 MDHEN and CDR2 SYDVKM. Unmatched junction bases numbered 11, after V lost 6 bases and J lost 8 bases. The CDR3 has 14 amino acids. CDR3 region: CASSSGQGTGGYTF. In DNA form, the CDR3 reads TGTGCCAGCAGCTCCGGACAGGGCACAGGAGGCTACACCTTC.

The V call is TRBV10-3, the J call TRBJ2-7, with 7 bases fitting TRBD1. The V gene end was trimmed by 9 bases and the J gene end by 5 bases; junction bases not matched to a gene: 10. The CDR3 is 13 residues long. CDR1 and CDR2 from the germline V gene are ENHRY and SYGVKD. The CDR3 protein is CAIAVGQGDEQYF. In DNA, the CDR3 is TGTGCCATAGCCGTGGGTCAGGGGGACGAGCAGTACTTC.

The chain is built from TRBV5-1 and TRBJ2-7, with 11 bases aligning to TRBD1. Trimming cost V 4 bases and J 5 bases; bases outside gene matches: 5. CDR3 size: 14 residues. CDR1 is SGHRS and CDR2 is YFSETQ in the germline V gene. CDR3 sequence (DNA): TGCGCCAGCAGCCGGACAGGGGGCGACGACGAGCAGTACTTC. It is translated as CASSRTGGDDEQYF.

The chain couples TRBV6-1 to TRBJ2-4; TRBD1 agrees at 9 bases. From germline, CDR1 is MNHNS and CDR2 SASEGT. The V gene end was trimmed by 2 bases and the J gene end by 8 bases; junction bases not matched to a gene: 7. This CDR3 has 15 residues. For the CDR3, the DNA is TGTGCCAGCAGTGAATTGGGGACAGGGCGGTACATTCAGTACTTC. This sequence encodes CASSELGTGRYIQYF.

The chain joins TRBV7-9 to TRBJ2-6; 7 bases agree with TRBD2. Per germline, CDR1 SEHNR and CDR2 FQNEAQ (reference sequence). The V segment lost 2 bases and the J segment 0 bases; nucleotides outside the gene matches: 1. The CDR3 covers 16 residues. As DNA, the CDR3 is TGTGCCAGCAGCTTACGGGGGGACTCTGGGGCCAACGTCCTGACTTTC. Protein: CASSLRGDSGANVLTF.

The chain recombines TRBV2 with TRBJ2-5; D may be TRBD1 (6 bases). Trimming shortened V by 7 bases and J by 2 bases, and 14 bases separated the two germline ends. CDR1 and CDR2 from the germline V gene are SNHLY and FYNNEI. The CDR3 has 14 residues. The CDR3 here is CASNPGTQQETQYF. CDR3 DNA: TGTGCCAGCAATCCCGGGACACAGCAAGAGACCCAGTACTTC.

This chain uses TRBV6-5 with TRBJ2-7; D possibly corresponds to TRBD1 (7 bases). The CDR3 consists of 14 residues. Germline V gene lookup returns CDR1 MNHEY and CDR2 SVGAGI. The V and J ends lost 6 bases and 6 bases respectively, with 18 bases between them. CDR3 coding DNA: TGTGCCAGCAGCCTGGCGGGACAGTGGGCCGAGCAGTACTTC. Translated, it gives CASSLAGQWAEQYF.

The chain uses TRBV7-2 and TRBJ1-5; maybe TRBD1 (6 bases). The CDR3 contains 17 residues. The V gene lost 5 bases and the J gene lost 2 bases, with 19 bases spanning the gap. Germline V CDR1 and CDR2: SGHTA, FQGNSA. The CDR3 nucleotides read TGTGCCAGCAGCAAAGAGGGGGGGGGAAGCGGCAATCAGCCCCAGCATTTT. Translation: CASSKEGGGSGNQPQHF.

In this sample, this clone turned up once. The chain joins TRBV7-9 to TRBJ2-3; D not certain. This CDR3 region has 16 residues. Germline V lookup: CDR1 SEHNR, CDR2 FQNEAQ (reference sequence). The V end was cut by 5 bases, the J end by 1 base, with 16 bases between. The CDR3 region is CASSPLNPRGTDTQYF. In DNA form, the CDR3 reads TGTGCCAGCAGCCCGTTGAATCCTCGGGGCACAGATACGCAGTATTTT.

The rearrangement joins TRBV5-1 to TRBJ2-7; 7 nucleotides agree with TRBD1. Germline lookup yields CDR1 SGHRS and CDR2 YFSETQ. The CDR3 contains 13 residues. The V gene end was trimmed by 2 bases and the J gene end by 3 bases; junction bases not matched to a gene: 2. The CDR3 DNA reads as TGCGCCAGCAGCTTATGGACAGGCTACGAGCAGTACTTC. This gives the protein CASSLWTGYEQYF. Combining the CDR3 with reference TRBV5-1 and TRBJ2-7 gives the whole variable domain KAGVTQTPRYLIKTRGQQVTLSCSPISGHRSVSWYQQTPGQGLQFLFEYFSETQRNKGNFPGRFSGRQFSNSRSEMNVSTLELGDSALYLCASSLWTGYEQYFGPGTRLTVT.

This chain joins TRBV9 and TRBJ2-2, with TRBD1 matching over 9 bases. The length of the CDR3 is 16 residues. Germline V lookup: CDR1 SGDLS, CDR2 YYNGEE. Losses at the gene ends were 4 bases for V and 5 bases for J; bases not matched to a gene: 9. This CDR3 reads CASSSPGQGWTGELFF. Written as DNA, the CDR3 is TGTGCCAGCAGCTCACCGGGACAGGGTTGGACCGGGGAGCTGTTTTTT.

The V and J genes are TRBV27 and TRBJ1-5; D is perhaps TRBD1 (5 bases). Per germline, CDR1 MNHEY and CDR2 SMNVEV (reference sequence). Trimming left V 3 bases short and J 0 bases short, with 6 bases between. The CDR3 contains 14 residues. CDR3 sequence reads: CASSLGRSNQPQHF. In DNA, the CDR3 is TGTGCCAGCAGTTTGGGGCGTAGCAATCAGCCCCAGCATTTT.

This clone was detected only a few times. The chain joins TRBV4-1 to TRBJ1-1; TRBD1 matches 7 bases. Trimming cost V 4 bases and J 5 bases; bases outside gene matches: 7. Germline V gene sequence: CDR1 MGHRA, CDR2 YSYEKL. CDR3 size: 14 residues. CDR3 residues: CASSPLRGETEAFF. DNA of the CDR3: TGCGCCAGCAGCCCCCTCAGGGGGGAAACTGAAGCTTTCTTT.

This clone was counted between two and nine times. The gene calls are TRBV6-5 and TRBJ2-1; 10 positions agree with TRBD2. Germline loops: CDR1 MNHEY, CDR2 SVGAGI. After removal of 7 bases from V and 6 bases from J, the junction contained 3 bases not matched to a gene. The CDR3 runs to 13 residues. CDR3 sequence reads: CASKPSGSNEQFF. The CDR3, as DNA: TGTGCCAGCAAGCCTAGCGGGAGCAATGAGCAGTTCTTC.

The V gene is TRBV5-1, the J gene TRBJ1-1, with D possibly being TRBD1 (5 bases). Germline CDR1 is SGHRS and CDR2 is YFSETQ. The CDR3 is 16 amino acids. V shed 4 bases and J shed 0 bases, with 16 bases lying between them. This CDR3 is CASSPSGARVNTEAFF. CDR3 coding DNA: TGCGCCAGCAGCCCGTCCGGTGCCAGGGTGAACACTGAAGCTTTCTTT.

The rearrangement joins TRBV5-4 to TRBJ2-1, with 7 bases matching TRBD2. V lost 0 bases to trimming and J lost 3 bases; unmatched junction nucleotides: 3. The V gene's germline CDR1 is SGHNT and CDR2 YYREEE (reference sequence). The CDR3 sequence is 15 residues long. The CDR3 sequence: CASSLDWGGYNEQFF. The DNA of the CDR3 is TGTGCCAGCAGCTTGGACTGGGGGGGCTACAATGAGCAGTTCTTC.